Listed below are T cell receptor beta chains from one sample, sequenced in a study of identical twins. TCRdb reanalysed the 5' RACE reads using MiXCR and keeps one entry per CDR3 protein. Of roughly 250,000 distinct CDR3 sequences in the sample, 6.5% to 9% were seen once. These data are also associated with another study on yellow fever vaccine responses in identical twins.

Source material: CD8+ T cells sorted from blood. These receptors all come from a woman under 30 in good health. The CDR3 runs from the conserved cysteine through the conserved F or W. D genes are given only for firm matches. The size entry is marked missing in some rows and otherwise reads once, few, many or a size class.

size	V	D	J	CDR3	DNA
-	TRBV19	-	TRBJ2-1	CASSRAGGDYNEQFF	TGTGCCAGTAGTCGTGCTGGGGGAGACTACAATGAGCAGTTCTTC
-	TRBV20-1	-	TRBJ1-6	CSAEGDLNSPLHF	TGCAGTGCTGAGGGGGACCTTAATTCACCCCTCCACTTT
-	TRBV11-2	-	TRBJ2-2	CASSLGFPGELFF	TGTGCCAGCAGCTTAGGGTTCCCCGGGGAGCTGTTTTTT
-	TRBV13	-	TRBJ2-5	CASSINMGRETQYF	TGTGCCAGCAGCATAAATATGGGGCGGGAGACCCAGTACTTC
-	TRBV15	TRBD2	TRBJ2-1	CATSRDLSGGSSYNEQFF	TGTGCCACCAGCAGAGACCTTAGCGGGGGAAGCTCCTACAATGAGCAGTTCTTC
many	TRBV5-1	-	TRBJ1-2	CASAGELGYGYTF	TGCGCCAGTGCAGGGGAGTTGGGCTATGGCTACACCTTC
many	TRBV29-1	-	TRBJ2-2	CSVVTGSAGELFF	TGCAGCGTTGTAACAGGGTCAGCCGGGGAGCTGTTTTTT
few	TRBV12-3/TRBV12-4	-	TRBJ2-3	CASSYPPRTDTQYF	TGTGCCAGCAGTTACCCTCCTCGCACAGATACGCAGTATTTT
many	TRBV5-1	TRBD2	TRBJ2-1	CASSLPLAGDEQFF	TGCGCCAGCAGCCTTCCTTTAGCGGGGGATGAGCAGTTCTTC
-	TRBV24-1	-	TRBJ2-3	CATSDLKGVSTDTQYF	TGTGCCACCAGTGATTTGAAGGGGGTTAGCACAGATACGCAGTATTTT
few	TRBV12-3/TRBV12-4	-	TRBJ1-5	CASSFRDLRQPQHF	TGTGCCAGCAGCTTCCGGGACCTCAGGCAGCCCCAGCATTTT
few	TRBV7-8	TRBD1	TRBJ1-5	CASSERTGGNQPQHF	TGTGCCAGCAGCGAAAGGACAGGGGGCAATCAGCCCCAGCATTTT
few	TRBV28	-	TRBJ1-3	CATTILRQGPLTTIYF	TGTGCCACCACAATCCTTCGTCAGGGACCGTTGACCACCATATATTTT
-	TRBV19	-	TRBJ2-7	CASSMGTSYEQYF	TGTGCCAGTAGTATGGGCACCTCCTACGAGCAGTACTTC
-	TRBV15	-	TRBJ2-5	CATSTGEGHETQYF	TGTGCCACCAGCACTGGAGAGGGACACGAGACCCAGTACTTC
many	TRBV27	-	TRBJ2-5	CASSLIPSGFSGARMRETQYF	TGTGCCAGCAGTTTGATTCCCTCGGGTTTTTCAGGGGCGCGGATGCGGGAGACCCAGTACTTC
many	TRBV4-1	TRBD1	TRBJ2-7	CASSLRQGESEQYF	TGCGCCAGCAGCCTTCGACAGGGTGAGAGCGAGCAGTACTTC
many	TRBV24-1	TRBD1	TRBJ2-1	CATSGMTGMDEQFF	TGTGCCACCAGTGGCATGACAGGGATGGATGAGCAGTTCTTC
many	TRBV11-2	-	TRBJ2-1	CASSLSRGNNEQFF	TGTGCCAGCAGCTTGAGTCGGGGAAACAATGAGCAGTTCTTC
few	TRBV2	TRBD2	TRBJ2-3	CASSGPRETSGTDTQYF	TGTGCCAGCAGCGGCCCCCGCGAAACTAGCGGCACAGATACGCAGTATTTT
-	TRBV13	TRBD1	TRBJ2-7	CASSKGDSLYEQYF	TGTGCCAGCAGCAAAGGGGACAGCCTCTACGAGCAGTACTTC
few	TRBV10-1	-	TRBJ2-1	CASSVSPYNEQFF	TGCGCCAGCAGTGTGTCCCCGTACAATGAGCAGTTCTTC
many	TRBV5-1	TRBD2	TRBJ2-3	CASSFRGRATDTQYF	TGCGCCAGCAGCTTCCGCGGGAGGGCCACAGATACGCAGTATTTT
few	TRBV7-9	TRBD1	TRBJ2-1	CASSMTGSSYNEQFF	TGTGCCAGCAGCATGACAGGGAGCTCCTACAATGAGCAGTTCTTC
-	TRBV12-3/TRBV12-4	-	TRBJ2-1	CASSFGGNPYNEQFF	TGTGCCAGCAGTTTCGGCGGGAATCCCTACAATGAGCAGTTCTTC
many	TRBV5-6	-	TRBJ1-1	CASSDGGYTEAFF	TGTGCCAGCAGCGACGGCGGATACACTGAAGCTTTCTTT
few	TRBV7-6	-	TRBJ1-2	CASSPGPGGYTF	TGTGCCAGCAGCCCAGGGCCGGGGGGCTACACCTTC
many	TRBV4-1	TRBD2	TRBJ2-3	CASSHPIAGGSTDTQYF	TGCGCCAGCAGCCACCCAATAGCGGGAGGGAGCACAGATACGCAGTATTTT
many	TRBV5-1	TRBD1	TRBJ2-1	CASSLRPQGDEQFF	TGCGCCAGCAGCTTGCGTCCCCAGGGGGATGAGCAGTTCTTC
many	TRBV28	TRBD1	TRBJ2-3	CASSLTGGGTDTQYF	TGTGCCAGCAGTTTAACAGGGGGCGGAACAGATACGCAGTATTTT
few	TRBV6-4	-	TRBJ2-4	CASSSDMYDIQYF	TGTGCCAGCAGTTCAGACATGTATGACATTCAGTACTTC
few	TRBV20-1	-	TRBJ2-1	CSARGTGDLNWQFF	TGCAGTGCTAGAGGGACCGGGGACTTAAATTGGCAGTTCTTC
few	TRBV5-6	-	TRBJ2-4	CASSENRGLPKNIQYF	TGTGCCAGCAGCGAAAACAGGGGACTCCCCAAAAACATTCAGTACTTC
-	TRBV2	-	TRBJ2-4	CASSWRGGAAKNIQYF	TGTGCCAGCAGTTGGCGAGGGGGGGCAGCCAAAAACATTCAGTACTTC
many	TRBV12-3/TRBV12-4	-	TRBJ1-6	CASSSGTQHNSPLHF	TGTGCCAGCAGTAGCGGGACGCAGCATAATTCACCCCTCCACTTT
-	TRBV10-3	TRBD1	TRBJ2-1	CAISGGQGSSYNEQFF	TGTGCCATCAGTGGCGGACAGGGGAGCTCCTACAATGAGCAGTTCTTC
-	TRBV6-5	-	TRBJ2-1	CASSYVSGINEQFF	TGTGCCAGCAGTTACGTTAGCGGTATTAATGAGCAGTTCTTC
many	TRBV5-1	TRBD2	TRBJ2-1	CASSSPTSGSSYNEQFF	TGCGCCAGCAGCTCACCGACTAGCGGGAGCTCCTACAATGAGCAGTTCTTC
many	TRBV12-3/TRBV12-4	-	TRBJ1-1	CASSLTGAGTEAFF	TGTGCCAGCAGTCTCACCGGGGCGGGGACTGAAGCTTTCTTT